Included here is one T cell receptor (beta chain) sequence, with context. Its recognized antigen is unknown. No base quality values were provided; no much bigger clone lies one nucleotide off. The data were obtained in a study of blood T cells in healthy people across ages (dated by TCRdb to between 2014 and 2017). Regarding the research as a whole: In model experiments, template switching captured roughly one uniquely barcoded TCR beta cDNA molecule for every two T cells. Two additional independent replicas of 1 million unique cDNA reads from the same blood draw were analyzed for two donors (one aged 18 to 30 and one aged 80 or older). To avoid experimental bias, donors of different ages were randomly spread across the sequencing lanes. The donors were divided into four age groups: young (average approximately 17 years), middle-aged (roughly 42), aged (roughly 60) and long-lived (about 79). The study measured age-related changes in TCR beta repertoire diversity using deep sequencing normalized with unique cDNA molecular identifiers. Here is what the overall study found, with its caveats: The long-lived group showed more naive CD4+ T cells, fewer expanded clones and increased TCR diversity than the aged group, suggesting age selection. Because profiling used bulk unsorted PBMCs, naive and antigen-experienced compartments could not be compared conclusively. Observed TCR beta diversity per million T cells fell roughly linearly with age, and a significant reduction was already apparent by age roughly 40. There was a strong correlation between observed TCR beta diversity and the percentage of naive T cells measured by flow cytometry. Because donor CMV infection status was unknown, age-related changes in expanded clonotypes were potentially confounded. Estimates of total diversity based on one million sequenced T cells were regarded as lower bounds and as underestimates.

The donors were 40 or so Caucasian individuals from Russia, aged 6 to 90 years, who were systemically healthy. About 10 milliliters of peripheral blood were collected from each donor into EDTA-treated Vacutainer tubes. Ficoll-Paque density-gradient centrifugation was used to isolate PBMCs, with at least 7 million per sample. Trizol reagent was used to extract total RNA from the PBMCs, yielding at least 5.5 micrograms per sample. For every donor, an aliquot of PBMCs went through flow cytometry to measure the percentages of naive CD45RAhigh/CD27high T cells. The CDR3 holds 16 amino acids from the cysteine to the phenylalanine. Only the CDR3 DNA stays, 48 bases, in frame from base 1. Looking up the germline V gene yields CDR1 MNHEY and CDR2 SVGAGI. Trimming accounts for 4 bases at V and 8 bases at J, while the number of junction bases matched to no gene is 11. Libraries were made using 5' RACE. Sequencing took place on an Illumina HiSeq 2500. A second PCR of roughly 7 to 12 cycles was run with a J-beta primer mix and a sample-barcoded 5' primer. A unique molecular identifier was introduced onto each TCR beta cDNA molecule by a template-switch 5' adaptor carrying 12 random nucleotides. Each sample yielded at least 3 million CDR3-containing paired-end reads. First-strand cDNA was synthesized from all RNA with the Mint cDNA synthesis kit, primed by a TRBC-specific oligonucleotide. Following uracil-DNA glycosylase treatment, a first 18-cycle PCR with universal primers M1SS and BC2_uni_R was performed on all cDNA. The original methods were these. For normalization, 1 million high-quality reads, each with a distinct molecular identifier, were randomly selected from each sample. Reads sharing molecular identifiers were discarded rather than binned into consensus sequences. MiTCR, set to a Q25 quality threshold and the strictest error-elimination algorithm, was used for CDR3 identification, clonotype clustering and error correction. Lower-bound total TCR beta diversity was estimated with a nonparametric unseen species model using Euler transformation. TCRdb reran the public reads through fastp at Q25 and MiXCR, keeping productive beta chains. A single entry per CDR3 protein holds the most common genes and DNA from its merged rows. The V and J calls shown here were made by TCRdb, not taken from the authors' results. This sample is represented by about 1.5 million distinct CDR3 sequences; 35% to 45% of them were singletons. The ten largest clones represent less than 8% of the sample.

Sequenced material: blood. The TCR originated in a woman under 30 in good health. Recombination connected TRBV6-5 to TRBJ2-3, with 11 central nucleotides matching TRBD2. The DNA sequence follows: TGTGCCAGCAGTTTACTTAGCGGGAGGGCCTCAGCTACGCAGTATTTT. This sequence encodes CASSLLSGRASATQYF.